The clone carrying this TCR beta chain was seen a handful of times. No antigen is known for it. From germline, CDR1 is MNHGY and CDR2 SAAAGT. The ends were cut back, 2 bases at V and 1 base at J, with 11 bases in the middle. The CDR3 contains 15 residues. These data belong to a study of sequential checkpoint blockade in melanoma. Overall study: DNA from some 84 pretreatment tumor samples underwent TCRβ immunosequencing. Study observations and caveats: About 30 times likelier clinical benefit followed increased tumor T-cell fraction and clonality.

The treatment was: randomized to nivolumab then ipilimumab (arm A) or the reverse (arm B). The method was immunoSEQ multiplex PCR; TCRdb's version includes in-frame clones alone and lacks a portion of them. The sample has several thousand clones, about a quarter seen once. The J gene is TRBJ1-1, the V gene TRBV6-8; D might be TRBD1 (5 bases). The origin of this receptor is a human donor with melanoma. Sequencing was performed on tumor tissue (inferred from file names), taken from a patient given nivolumab and ipilimumab in sequence. In DNA, the CDR3 is TGTGCCAGCAGTTACACCAGACAGACGAACACTGAAGCTTTCTTT. Amino acids: CASSYTRQTNTEAFF.